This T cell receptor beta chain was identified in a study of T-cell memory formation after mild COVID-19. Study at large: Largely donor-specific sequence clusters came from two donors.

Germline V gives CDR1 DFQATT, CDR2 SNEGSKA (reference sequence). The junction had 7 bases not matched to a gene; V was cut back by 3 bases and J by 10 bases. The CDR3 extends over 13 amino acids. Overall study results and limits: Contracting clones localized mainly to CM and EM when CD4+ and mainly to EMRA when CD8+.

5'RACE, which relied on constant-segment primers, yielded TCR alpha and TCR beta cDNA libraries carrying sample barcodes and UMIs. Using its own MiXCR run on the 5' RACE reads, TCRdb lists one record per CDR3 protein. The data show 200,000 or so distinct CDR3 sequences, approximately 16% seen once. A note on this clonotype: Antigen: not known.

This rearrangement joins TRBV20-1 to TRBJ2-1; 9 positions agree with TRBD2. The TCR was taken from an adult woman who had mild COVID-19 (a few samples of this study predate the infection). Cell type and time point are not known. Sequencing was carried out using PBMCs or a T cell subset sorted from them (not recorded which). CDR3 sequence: CSASEGLAREQFF. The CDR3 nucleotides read TGCAGTGCTAGCGAGGGACTAGCTAGGGAGCAGTTCTTC.